These 16 T cell receptor beta chains were all obtained from the same sample, sequenced in a study of blood T cell repertoires in COVID-19. Sequencing used immunoSEQ multiplex PCR; TCRdb keeps in-frame clones, though not all of them. The sample shows over 100,000 clones, about 80% of them seen only once. Input material: peripheral blood. The receptors were sampled from a woman of 80 years or more with active or convalescent COVID-19.

This clone was counted many times. CDR3 in DNA: TGTGCCAGCAGTTTATGGGGACTAGCGGGAGGCCCCGGGGAGCTGTTTTTT. Its translation is CASSLWGLAGGPGELFF. V is TRBV28 and J is TRBJ2-2, with 15 bases fitting TRBD2. The CDR3 is made up of 17 amino acids. With 0 bases clipped from V and 6 bases from J, the junction kept 2 bases outside the gene matches. Germline CDR1 is MDHEN and CDR2 is SYDVKM. Full variable domain (rest looked up from reference TRBV28 and TRBJ2-2): DVKVTQSSRYLVKRTGEKVFLECVQDMDHENMFWYRQDPGLGLRLIYFSYDVKMKEKGDIPEGYSVSREKKERFSLILESASTNQTSMYLCASSLWGLAGGPGELFFGEGSRLTVL.

The genes are TRBV2 and TRBJ2-7; maybe TRBD1 (6 bases). V lost 7 bases and J 3 bases, leaving 16 bases between the germline ends. The length of the CDR3 is 14 residues. Germline V gives CDR1 SNHLY, CDR2 FYNNEI. CDR3 amino acids: CASTVGQGNYEQYF. DNA of the CDR3: TGTGCCAGCACTGTGGGTCAGGGGAACTACGAGCAGTACTTC. The full variable domain, rest sourced from reference TRBV2 and TRBJ2-7, is EPEVTQTPSHQVTQMGQEVILRCVPISNHLYFYWYRQILGQKVEFLVSFYNNEISEKSEIFDDQFSVERPDGSNFTLKIRSTKLEDSAMYFCASTVGQGNYEQYFGPGTRLTVT.

This clone was counted between two and nine times. The chain combines TRBV20-1 with TRBJ2-1; 12 bases are shared with TRBD2. The junction had 9 bases not matched to a gene; V was cut back by 3 bases and J by 0 bases. Germline V gives CDR1 DFQATT, CDR2 SNEGSKA (reference sequence). The CDR3 sequence is 18 residues long. CDR3 sequence: CSASFASGGGSSYNEQFF. The DNA for the CDR3 is TGCAGTGCTAGTTTTGCTAGCGGGGGGGGAAGCTCCTACAATGAGCAGTTCTTC.

V usage is TRBV9 and J usage is TRBJ2-7, with TRBD1 identical over 12 bases. The CDR3 covers 15 residues. Germline CDR1 is SGDLS and CDR2 is YYNGEE. V dropped 3 bases and J dropped 5; count of bases not matched to a gene: 6. CDR3 in DNA: TGTGCCAGCAGCGGGGCCGGGACAGGGGGCCACGAGCAGTACTTC. Translated: CASSGAGTGGHEQYF.

The rearrangement uses TRBV28 and TRBJ1-2; TRBD1 matches 7 bases. The CDR3 consists of 14 residues. V gave up 5 bases and J gave up 5 bases; unmatched junction bases: 8. Germline-derived CDR1 and CDR2 are MDHEN and SYDVKM. DNA of the CDR3: TGTGCCAGCAGTCCCTCAGGGGGGATATATGGCTACACCTTC. Translating gives CASSPSGGIYGYTF.

The rearrangement links TRBV29-1 to TRBJ2-4; a possible D gene is TRBD1 (6 bases). The V gene lost 7 bases and the J gene lost 0 bases, with 16 bases spanning the gap. This CDR3 contains 15 residues. CDR1 SQVTM and CDR2 ANQGSEA come from the germline V gene. CDR3 protein: CSAETGEGAKNIQYF. As DNA, the CDR3 is TGCAGCGCCGAGACAGGAGAAGGAGCCAAAAACATTCAGTACTTC.

The chain employs TRBV6-2 or TRBV6-3 and TRBJ2-3; no clear D. This CDR3 region has 11 residues. V was clipped by 2 bases and J by 6 bases, with 3 bases between them. CDR1 is MNHEY and CDR2 is SVGEGT in the germline V gene. The CDR3 reads CASSYLDTQYF. CDR3 nucleotide sequence: TGTGCCAGCAGTTACCTGGATACGCAGTATTTT.

This clone occurred a few times. The junction differs from germline at one of its ends, possibly a read error. The CDR3 protein is CASILVAEAFF. CDR3 DNA: TGTGCCAGCATTTTAGTCGCTGAAGCTTTCTTT. The rearrangement links TRBV12-3 or TRBV12-4 to TRBJ1-1; D remains ambiguous. This CDR3 has 11 amino acids.

The CDR3 DNA reads as TGTGCCAGCAGCAGGGAGGTGAGCACTGAAGCTTTCTTT. Its translation: CASSREVSTEAFF. V is TRBV2 and J is TRBJ1-1, with a weak D call TRBD1 (5 bases). From germline, CDR1 is SNHLY and CDR2 FYNNEI. Trimming removed 6 bases from V and 4 bases from J, with 12 bases in between. The CDR3 is made up of 13 amino acids.

The gene calls are TRBV6-5 and TRBJ1-2; a possible D gene is TRBD1 (5 bases). Trimming stripped 4 bases from V and 4 bases from J, with 7 bases between. The CDR3 has 12 amino acids. CDR1 MNHEY and CDR2 SVGAGI come from the germline V gene. The CDR3: CASSSGLYGYTF. The CDR3 DNA is TGTGCCAGCAGTTCAGGGCTCTATGGCTACACCTTC.

This clone was recorded a few times. J is TRBJ2-5 and V is TRBV30, with TRBD2 matching over 8 bases. V gave up 4 bases and J gave up 0 bases; unmatched junction bases: 7. The CDR3 extends over 15 amino acids. The germline CDR1 and CDR2 sequences are GTSNPN and SVGIG (reference sequence). CDR3 DNA: TGTGCCTGGACGAAATTAGCGGGAAACCAAGAGACCCAGTACTTC. As protein: CAWTKLAGNQETQYF. Full variable domain (remainder filled in from reference TRBV30 and TRBJ2-5): SQTIHQWPATLVQPVGSPLSLECTVEGTSNPNLYWYRQAAGRGLQLLFYSVGIGQISSEVPQNLSASRPQDRQFILSSKKLLLSDSGFYLCAWTKLAGNQETQYFGPGTRLLVL.

This clone came up a few times. The chain carries TRBV4-2 and TRBJ2-5, with 15 bases lining up with TRBD2. From germline, CDR1 is LGHNA and CDR2 YNFKEQ. V gave up 4 bases and J gave up 2 bases; unmatched junction bases: 8. The length of the CDR3 is 18 residues. The CDR3 sequence is CASSRIGTSGRRQETQYF. In DNA form, the CDR3 reads TGTGCCAGCAGCCGTATCGGGACTAGCGGGAGGAGACAAGAGACCCAGTACTTC.

The rearrangement joins TRBV5-1 to TRBJ2-7; the match to TRBD2 covers 11 bases. The CDR3 covers 15 residues. Germline CDR1 is SGHRS and CDR2 is YFSETQ. Trimming removed 0 bases from V and 2 bases from J; junction bases left unmatched: 1. The DNA of the CDR3 is TGCGCCAGCAGCTTGGGTAGCGGGGGGGCCTACGAGCAGTACTTC. This gives the protein CASSLGSGGAYEQYF.

The chain has TRBV28 and TRBJ1-2; possible D gene TRBD1, 6 bases. From germline, CDR1 is MDHEN and CDR2 SYDVKM. V lost 8 bases, J lost 5 bases, and 15 bases lay in between. This CDR3 comprises 13 residues. The CDR3 spells CASAQGQWYGYTF. For the CDR3, the DNA is TGTGCCAGCGCGCAGGGGCAGTGGTATGGCTACACCTTC.

The chain employs TRBV30 and TRBJ1-1, with TRBD1 matching over 9 bases. The CDR3 runs to 13 residues. Trimming took 8 bases from V and 2 from J; bases not matched to a gene: 6. Germline V CDR1 and CDR2: GTSNPN, SVGIG (reference sequence). CDR3 region: CAKRQGVNTEAFF. The CDR3 DNA is TGTGCCAAAAGACAGGGGGTAAACACTGAAGCTTTCTTT.

The chain couples TRBV2 to TRBJ2-1; TRBD2 matches at 9 bases. CDR1 is SNHLY and CDR2 is FYNNEI in the germline V gene. The CDR3 is made up of 16 amino acids. Losses at the gene ends were 2 bases for V and 4 bases for J; bases not matched to a gene: 6. The CDR3: CASSESAGGGYNEQFF. In nucleotides, the CDR3 is TGTGCCAGCAGTGAATCGGCGGGAGGGGGGTACAATGAGCAGTTCTTC. The entire variable domain, with the rest obtained from reference TRBV2 and TRBJ2-1, is as follows: EPEVTQTPSHQVTQMGQEVILRCVPISNHLYFYWYRQILGQKVEFLVSFYNNEISEKSEIFDDQFSVERPDGSNFTLKIRSTKLEDSAMYFCASSESAGGGYNEQFFGPGTRLTVL.